A single sample is the source of the 10 T cell receptor beta chains below, sequenced in a study of Graves' ophthalmopathy and Graves' hyperthyroidism. The authors amplified TCR beta CDR3 regions from RNA transcripts. Following a first-round RT-PCR that used HTBI primers, a second-round multiplex PCR was carried out. MiXCR, applied by TCRdb to the multiplex PCR reads, yields one record per CDR3 protein. The table has fewer than 650,000 distinct CDR3 sequences, about 20% seen once. The material sequenced was peripheral blood. These receptors all stem from a woman younger than 30 with stable Graves' hyperthyroidism. Some clones in this sample may be carry-over from other donors' samples.

The chain is built from TRBV20-1 and TRBJ2-7, with a weak D call TRBD1 (7 bases). This CDR3 is 13 amino acids long. Per germline, CDR1 DFQATT and CDR2 SNEGSKA (reference sequence). V was cut by 5 bases and J by 2 bases, with 13 bases left in between. The CDR3 region has the DNA TGCAGTGCTGTAGCAGGGGGGACCTACGAGCAGTACTTC. It specifies CSAVAGGTYEQYF.

On this clonotype itself: This may stem from a read error, because a much larger clone lies one nucleotide away. The J gene is TRBJ1-2, the V gene TRBV30, with 7 bases aligning to TRBD1. The CDR3 contains 12 residues. Germline V gene data show CDR1 as GTSNPN and CDR2 as SVGIG (reference sequence). The CDR3 sequence is CAWSETGNGYIF. The CDR3 DNA reads as TGTGCCTGGAGCGAGACAGGGAATGGCTACATCTTC.

In its sample, this clonotype was seen many times. J is TRBJ1-1 and V is TRBV18; 11 bases line up with TRBD1. The trim removed 4 bases at V and 1 base at J, leaving 2 bases unmatched. Germline V gene data show CDR1 as KGHSH and CDR2 as LQKENI. The CDR3 is 15 amino acids. Here the CDR3 reads CASSLGQGANTEAFF. The CDR3 DNA sequence: TGTGCCAGCTCACTCGGACAGGGGGCGAACACTGAAGCTTTCTTT.

This clonotype was seen many times. This chain links TRBV12-3 or TRBV12-4 with TRBJ1-1, with D unclear. Trimming left V 2 bases short and J 5 bases short, with 9 bases between. The CDR3 is 13 residues long. CDR3 DNA: TGTGCCAGCAGTTTAATCAGGTCGACTGAAGCTTTCTTT. Protein product: CASSLIRSTEAFF.

Only a few counts were recorded for this clonotype. This chain joins TRBV18 and TRBJ2-5; no reliable D call. There are 15 residues in the CDR3. Per germline, CDR1 KGHSH and CDR2 LQKENI. Trimming pared 0 bases from V and 1 base from J, leaving 9 bases between. Here the CDR3 reads CASSPPTGRQETQYF. CDR3 DNA: TGTGCCAGCTCACCACCGACTGGCCGCCAAGAGACCCAGTACTTC. Full variable domain (missing parts from reference TRBV18 and TRBJ2-5): NAGVMQNPRHLVRRRGQEARLRCSPMKGHSHVYWYRQLPEEGLKFMVYLQKENIIDESGMPKERFSAEFPKEGPSILRIQQVVRGDSAAYFCASSPPTGRQETQYFGPGTRLLVL.

The chain recombines TRBV6-1 with TRBJ2-7; D uncertain. Germline lookup yields CDR1 MNHNS and CDR2 SASEGT. The CDR3 runs 13 residues. V was trimmed by 8 bases and J by 3 bases, leaving 14 bases between them. The CDR3 spells CASADLHLYEQYF. The CDR3 DNA follows: TGTGCCAGCGCCGACTTACATCTCTACGAGCAGTACTTC.

J is TRBJ2-7 and V is TRBV20-1; D is uncertain. Trimming cost V 3 bases and J 2 bases, with 14 bases left between them. The germline gives CDR1 DFQATT, CDR2 SNEGSKA (reference sequence). The CDR3 has 14 residues. CDR3 in amino acids: CSASSRAQTYEQYF. In nucleotides, the CDR3 is TGCAGTGCTAGTTCTAGAGCCCAAACCTACGAGCAGTACTTC.

This clonotype has ten or more counts. This chain joins TRBV20-1 and TRBJ2-5, with 9 nucleotides matching TRBD2. V shed 3 bases, J shed 5 bases, and the junction held 7 bases outside the gene matches. The CDR3 runs to 14 residues. Germline CDR1 DFQATT, CDR2 SNEGSKA (reference sequence). The CDR3 DNA is TGCAGTGCTAGGGTGGTAGCGGGAGACGAGACCCAGTACTTC. Amino acid sequence: CSARVVAGDETQYF.

The table lists this clonotype with many counts. The chain combines TRBV20-1 with TRBJ1-1; the D gene is possibly TRBD1 (5 bases). The V end was cut by 2 bases, the J end by 1 base, with 5 bases between. Germline V CDR1 and CDR2: DFQATT, SNEGSKA (reference sequence). The CDR3 length is 12 residues. CDR3 bases: TGCAGTGCTAGAACAGGGAACACTGAAGCTTTCTTT. It yields the protein CSARTGNTEAFF.

This clonotype was counted ten times or more. The chain has TRBV20-1 and TRBJ1-3; 7 bases agree with TRBD1. The CDR3 spans 16 residues. Germline assignment: CDR1 DFQATT and CDR2 SNEGSKA (reference sequence). V was pared by 5 bases and J by 0 bases, with 10 bases of the junction left unmatched. CDR3 loop: CSAQPGTANSGNTIYF. The DNA for the CDR3 is TGCAGTGCTCAACCCGGGACAGCGAACTCTGGAAACACCATATATTTT.